Each of the 21 T cell receptor beta chains below was sequenced from the same sample in a study of T-cell reconstitution after alpha-beta-depleted transplantation in children. It was with unique molecular identifiers that the TCRbeta library was prepared. MiXCR, run by TCRdb on the PCR reads, gives a single entry per CDR3 protein. Of about 360,000 distinct CDR3 sequences listed, 13% are singletons. The sample here was PBMCs, taken from the stem cell graft. Receptors originate from a human donor who donated a stem cell graft to a child with Fanconi anemia.

This clonotype was observed at least ten times. The J gene is TRBJ2-7, the V gene TRBV5-1; 9 nucleotides agree with TRBD1. CDR3 length: 14 residues. CDR1 and CDR2 from the germline V gene are SGHRS and YFSETQ. V shed 5 bases and J 5 bases; nucleotides not matched to a gene: 8. This CDR3 is CASRPGTGTNEQYV. The DNA of the CDR3 is TGCGCCAGCAGACCTGGGACAGGGACTAACGAGCAGTACGTC.

This clonotype was counted at least ten times. The chain uses TRBV27 and TRBJ2-3; no clear D gene. Trimming pared 1 base from V and 2 bases from J, leaving 7 bases between. Germline V gene lookup returns CDR1 MNHEY and CDR2 SMNVEV (reference sequence). This CDR3 is 14 amino acids long. The chain's CDR3 is CASSLLVPTDTQYF. In DNA, the CDR3 is TGTGCCAGCAGTTTATTAGTTCCCACAGATACGCAGTATTTT.

V is TRBV29-1 and J is TRBJ2-2, with 9 bases identical to TRBD1. V lost 4 bases to trimming and J lost 9 bases; unmatched junction nucleotides: 18. In germline, CDR1 is SQVTM, CDR2 ANQGSEA. This CDR3 comprises 17 residues. CDR3 DNA sequence: TGCAGCGTTGCTGGAACAGGGGGCAATGAGCGGGGCTGGGAGCTGTTTTTT. Encoded protein: CSVAGTGGNERGWELFF.

The chain uses TRBV2 and TRBJ1-5; TRBD1 might be the D (6 bases). The CDR3 runs to 18 residues. Trimming left V 7 bases short and J 0 bases short, with 22 bases between. Germline V gene lookup returns CDR1 SNHLY and CDR2 FYNNEI. CDR3 DNA sequence: TGTGCCAGCACCCGGGACACTGCGCCCCGGTATAGCAATCAGCCCCAGCATTTT. It translates to CASTRDTAPRYSNQPQHF.

This clonotype turned up a few times. The chain uses TRBV11-1 and TRBJ2-1; 7 nucleotides agree with TRBD2. CDR1 is SGHAT, CDR2 FQDESV, per germline (reference sequence). V dropped 2 bases and J dropped 0; count of bases not matched to a gene: 7. The CDR3 loop spans 17 amino acids. CDR3 sequence: CASSLHGGVLSYNEQFF. In DNA form, the CDR3 reads TGTGCCAGCAGCTTACATGGGGGGGTCCTCTCCTACAATGAGCAGTTCTTC.

The rearrangement joins TRBV7-9 to TRBJ1-5, with D unclear. Between the trimmed V and J ends, which lost 5 bases and 0 bases, there was a span of 11 bases. The CDR3 covers 15 residues. Germline V lookup: CDR1 SEHNR, CDR2 FQNEAQ (reference sequence). As DNA, the CDR3 is TGTGCCAGCAGCGTTGGGGATTATAGCAATCAGCCCCAGCATTTT. It specifies CASSVGDYSNQPQHF.

This clonotype was seen only a few times. V and J are TRBV6-1 and TRBJ1-1; D is possibly TRBD1 (5 bases). CDR3 length: 16 amino acids. The germline V gene encodes CDR1 MNHNS and CDR2 SASEGT. Trimming shortened V by 6 bases and J by 4 bases, and 21 bases separated the two germline ends. The chain's CDR3 is CASSPVGGRSGTEAFF. The CDR3 nucleotides read TGTGCCAGCAGCCCCGTTGGGGGGAGGTCGGGCACTGAAGCTTTCTTT.

In its sample, this clonotype was seen a few times. The chain uses TRBV20-1 and TRBJ1-1; D may be TRBD1 (5 bases). CDR1 DFQATT and CDR2 SNEGSKA come from the germline V gene (reference sequence). V was cut by 5 bases and J by 4 bases, with 14 bases left in between. The CDR3 consists of 13 residues. DNA of the CDR3: TGCAGTGCTCGCCAGGGTTCTTCCACTGAAGCTTTCTTT. It is translated as CSARQGSSTEAFF.

This clonotype was seen a handful of times. The J gene is TRBJ1-5, the V gene TRBV6-5, with D possibly being TRBD1 (5 bases). Trimming removed 0 bases at V and 6 bases at J, with 12 bases between. Germline V gene data show CDR1 as MNHEY and CDR2 as SVGAGI. The CDR3 has 15 residues. CDR3: CASSYSMGRGQPQHF. The CDR3 region has the DNA TGTGCCAGCAGTTACTCGATGGGGCGCGGTCAGCCCCAGCATTTT.

This clonotype came up many times. The V and J genes are TRBV7-9 and TRBJ2-5; no definite D call. The CDR3 has 12 residues. In germline, CDR1 is SEHNR, CDR2 FQNEAQ (reference sequence). CDR3 DNA: TGTGCTTCCCAGTTAGCTCAAGAGACCCAGTACTTC. This encodes CASQLAQETQYF.

This clonotype was seen a few times. The chain joins TRBV11-2 to TRBJ2-2, with a weak D call TRBD1 (5 bases). Germline V lookup: CDR1 SGHAT, CDR2 FQNNGV. The CDR3 loop spans 18 amino acids. Trimming took off 4 bases at V and 1 base at J, with 19 bases between the two ends. Here the CDR3 reads CASSSSPKDNQNTGELFF. CDR3 in DNA: TGTGCCAGCAGCTCCTCCCCAAAGGACAACCAGAACACCGGGGAGCTGTTTTTT.

This clonotype was detected a few times. The chain has TRBV9 and TRBJ1-4, with no clear D. The CDR3 spans 14 residues. In germline, CDR1 is SGDLS, CDR2 YYNGEE. Trimming took 2 bases from V and 3 from J, leaving 8 bases between them. The DNA of the CDR3 is TGTGCCAGCAGCGTCGGGAGGGCTAATGAAAAACTGTTTTTT. It is translated as CASSVGRANEKLFF.

This clonotype was observed a few times. This CDR3 reads CASSPQGDREKLFF. The CDR3 region has the DNA TGTGCCAGCTCACCTCAGGGGGACCGAGAAAAACTGTTTTTT. The chain couples TRBV18 to TRBJ1-4; 7 bases match TRBD1. With 3 bases clipped from V and 8 bases from J, the junction kept 6 bases outside the gene matches. The CDR3 has 14 amino acids. Germline-derived CDR1 and CDR2 are KGHSH and LQKENI. Full variable domain (remainder filled in from reference TRBV18 and TRBJ1-4): NAGVMQNPRHLVRRRGQEARLRCSPMKGHSHVYWYRQLPEEGLKFMVYLQKENIIDESGMPKERFSAEFPKEGPSILRIQQVVRGDSAAYFCASSPQGDREKLFFGSGTQLSVL.

This chain uses TRBV7-8 with TRBJ2-5; D possibly uses TRBD1 or TRBD2 (5 bases each). V was clipped by 5 bases and J by 2 bases, with 12 bases between them. The CDR3 runs 14 residues. Germline CDR1 and CDR2: SGHVS and FQNEAQ. In DNA form, the CDR3 reads TGTGCCAGCAGCCACCCGGGACCTCAAGAGACCCAGTACTTC. Encoded protein: CASSHPGPQETQYF. The full variable domain, its missing parts supplied by reference TRBV7-8 and TRBJ2-5, is GAGVSQSPRYKVAKRGQDVALRCDPISGHVSLFWYQQALGQGPEFLTYFQNEAQLDKSGLPSDRFFAERPEGSVSTLKIQRTQQEDSAVYLCASSHPGPQETQYFGPGTRLLVL.

In this sample, this clonotype turned up a few times. The V gene is TRBV7-9, the J gene TRBJ1-5; D ambiguous. V was cut by 1 base and J by 6 bases, with 4 bases left in between. Germline values: CDR1 SEHNR, CDR2 FQNEAQ (reference sequence). This CDR3 has 12 amino acids. The CDR3 here is CASSLETQPQHF. The CDR3 DNA reads as TGTGCCAGCAGCTTAGAAACTCAGCCCCAGCATTTT.

The CDR3 nucleotides read TGTGCCAGCAACAGAGGGGCAGCCACAGATACGCAGTATTTT. Amino acids: CASNRGAATDTQYF. The chain uses TRBV25-1 and TRBJ2-3; D might be TRBD1 or TRBD2, each matching 5 bases. The CDR3 is 14 amino acids. Per the germline V gene, CDR1 is MGHDK and CDR2 is SYGVNS. V was cut by 7 bases and J by 2 bases, with 13 bases left in between.

V and J are TRBV30 and TRBJ2-1, with 9 positions matching TRBD1. The length of the CDR3 is 15 residues. The V gene end was trimmed by 4 bases and the J gene end by 6 bases; junction bases not matched to a gene: 10. Germline V lookup: CDR1 GTSNPN, CDR2 SVGIG (reference sequence). The DNA for the CDR3 is TGTGCCTGGACCGAAACCGGGACAGGGAGCAATGAGCAGTTCTTC. Translation: CAWTETGTGSNEQFF.

The chain uses TRBV9 and TRBJ2-2; D is ambiguous. Germline CDR1 SGDLS, CDR2 YYNGEE. V was cut by 3 bases and J by 7 bases, with 7 bases left in between. The length of the CDR3 is 12 residues. The CDR3 protein is CASSASSGELFF. The DNA for the CDR3 is TGTGCCAGCAGCGCCTCCAGCGGGGAGCTGTTTTTT.

The table lists this clonotype with many counts. The genes are TRBV21-1 and TRBJ2-7; the D call of TRBD1 is as the table states it, not checked on the DNA. TRBV21-1 is described as a pseudogene. The CDR3 runs 15 residues. The CDR3 sequence is CASSGPQGQPYEQYF. CDR3 in DNA: TGTGCCAGCAGCGGACCCCAGGGGCAACCCTACGAGCAGTACTTC.

The chain joins TRBV20-1 to TRBJ1-1; a weak D match, TRBD1 (6 bases). V was cut by 4 bases and J by 0 bases, with 12 bases left in between. The CDR3 is 14 residues long. The germline gives CDR1 DFQATT, CDR2 SNEGSKA (reference sequence). CDR3 sequence: CSAIPGAVNTEAFF. The CDR3, as DNA: TGCAGTGCTATTCCGGGGGCGGTGAACACTGAAGCTTTCTTT.

Ten or more counts support this clonotype. V and J are TRBV12-3 or TRBV12-4 and TRBJ2-2; 9 bases are a match to TRBD1. The V segment lost 8 bases and the J segment 5 bases; nucleotides outside the gene matches: 6. The CDR3 spans 14 residues. CDR3 residues: CASQGQGGTGELFF. CDR3 bases: TGTGCCAGCCAGGGACAGGGTGGTACCGGGGAGCTGTTTTTT.